The rows below give T cell receptor beta chains drawn from one sample of a study of beta chain features in type 1 diabetes. This table comes from immunoSEQ multiplex PCR, and its TCRdb copy is limited to in-frame clones, with some not included. In the table there are roughly 160,000 clones, 6.5% to 8.5% of which are singletons. Input material: central memory CD4+ T cells from blood. Receptor source: a man younger than 30 with type 1 diabetes. Each CDR3 is given with its conserved first and last residue. A D gene is named only where the DNA matches it firmly. Clone size appears in some rows only: once, few, many, or a class for an expanded clone.

D	V	size	J	DNA	CDR3
-	TRBV7-2	few	TRBJ1-2	TGTGCCAGCAGCCCCCCCAACCGGGGGGCGCACTATGGCTACACCTTC	CASSPPNRGAHYGYTF
TRBD1	TRBV29-1	-	TRBJ2-7	TGCAGCGTGACAGGGAGCTCCTACGAGCAGTACTTC	CSVTGSSYEQYF
TRBD1	TRBV6-5	-	TRBJ1-1	TGTGCCAGCAGTTACCGACAGGGGTGGACTGAAGCTTTCTTT	CASSYRQGWTEAFF
-	TRBV29-1	few	TRBJ1-4	TGCAGCGTTGCACCCACAAATAATGAAAAACTGTTTTTT	CSVAPTNNEKLFF
-	TRBV21-1	few	TRBJ2-5	TGTGCCAGCAGCTACCGGGACAGGGTACACGAAGAGACCCAGTACTTC	CASSYRDRVHEETQYF
TRBD1	TRBV27	-	TRBJ1-1	TGTGCCAGCACCCGCACAGGGGGCCGAACTGAAGCTTTCTTT	CASTRTGGRTEAFF
-	TRBV18	-	TRBJ2-1	TGTGCCAGCTCGCCCCTCAGCGAATCCTACAATGAGCAGTTCTTC	CASSPLSESYNEQFF
-	TRBV19	-	TRBJ1-1	TGTGCCAGCCTGCCGCAGGCCACCATGAACACTGAAGCTTTCTTT	CASLPQATMNTEAFF
-	TRBV5-1	-	TRBJ1-2	TGCGCCAGCACAACAAGCCTCAGGGTGGAGGGCTACACCTTC	CASTTSLRVEGYTF
-	TRBV29-1	-	TRBJ1-2	TGCAGCGTTGAGGGGAGGGGCCGGCACTATGGCTACACCTTC	CSVEGRGRHYGYTF
-	TRBV5-1	-	TRBJ1-1	TGCGCCAGCAGCTCGGGAGGGACGTCGGAAGCTTTCTTT	CASSSGGTSEAFF
-	TRBV15	-	TRBJ2-3	TGTGCCACCAGCGCCGGACTTTCCACAGATACGCAGTATTTT	CATSAGLSTDTQYF
TRBD2	TRBV28	-	TRBJ2-1	TGTGCCAGCAGTTCCTTAGCGGGGGGGGACAATGAGCAGTTCTTC	CASSSLAGGDNEQFF
TRBD1	TRBV28	-	TRBJ2-7	TGTGCCAGCAGGCCCTCGGACAGGTGGCTTCCCTACGAGCAGTACTTC	CASRPSDRWLPYEQYF
-	TRBV7-9	few	TRBJ2-3	TGTGCCATCCAGGTAGTGAGCACAGATACGCAGTATTTT	CAIQVVSTDTQYF
-	TRBV5-4	-	TRBJ1-4	TGTGCCAGCAGCTTCCTCAATGAAAAACTGTTTTTT	CASSFLNEKLFF
-	TRBV28	few	TRBJ2-1	TGTGCCAGCAGTTTGCAACAGGGCTACAATGAGCAGTTCTTC	CASSLQQGYNEQFF
TRBD1	TRBV30	-	TRBJ1-6	TGTGCCTGGAGGGTTACTCAGGGGGGATCACCCCTCCACTTT	CAWRVTQGGSPLHF
TRBD2	TRBV7-2	few	TRBJ2-7	TGTGCCAGCAGCTTAGGACTAGCGGGGACGTACGAGCAGTACTTC	CASSLGLAGTYEQYF
TRBD1	TRBV4-3	few	TRBJ2-5	TGCGCCAGCAGCCCCATGGGACAGGGTGTAGAGACCCAGTACTTC	CASSPMGQGVETQYF
TRBD2	TRBV30	few	TRBJ2-3	TGTGCCTGGAGGGTAAAACTAGCGGGAGCCTGGCACACAGATACGCAGTATTTT	CAWRVKLAGAWHTDTQYF
TRBD1	TRBV7-6	few	TRBJ1-2	TGTGCCCCCACGACGGTTGACAGGGACTATGGCTACACCTTC	CAPTTVDRDYGYTF
-	TRBV28	many	TRBJ2-3	TGTGCCAGCAGCCTACGCGGCACAGATACGCAGTATTTT	CASSLRGTDTQYF
-	TRBV4-3	few	TRBJ2-1	TGCGCCAGCAGCCAATTCGCGGGAACCTACAATGAGCAGTTCTTC	CASSQFAGTYNEQFF
TRBD1	TRBV7-2	few	TRBJ1-4	TGTGCCAGCAGACTTGGGACAGGTGGCGAAAAACTGTTTTTT	CASRLGTGGEKLFF